This entry lists 4 T cell receptor beta chains sequenced from one sample in a study of shared clonotypes between healthy human individuals. TCRdb's table, derived via immunoSEQ multiplex PCR, lists solely in-frame clones and lacks some. The sample yields around 100,000 clones, less than 80% seen once. The sample was memory CD8+ T cells sorted from blood. Noted subset: CD45RO+ cells pooled with CCR7-negative TemRA cells. The receptors derive from a woman aged 25 to 39 in good health.

V and J are TRBV6-6 and TRBJ1-2; maybe TRBD1 (6 bases). Germline CDR1 and CDR2: MNHNY and SVGAGI (reference sequence). Trimming cost V 5 bases and J 5 bases, with 15 bases left between them. The CDR3 sequence is 14 residues long. DNA for the CDR3: TGTGCCAGCAGTATTCAGGGGTCCGCTTATGGCTACACCTTC. Protein product: CASSIQGSAYGYTF.

The V call is TRBV7-8, the J call TRBJ2-7, with 11 bases identical to TRBD2. Germline lookup yields CDR1 SGHVS and CDR2 FQNEAQ. V lost 5 bases to trimming and J lost 3 bases; unmatched junction nucleotides: 6. The length of the CDR3 is 15 residues. The CDR3 DNA follows: TGTGCCAGCAGCCCTACTAGCGGGAGAGGCTACGAGCAGTACTTC. Translated, it gives CASSPTSGRGYEQYF.

The chain recombines TRBV28 with TRBJ1-2; tentatively, D is TRBD1 (6 bases). The germline V and J ends were trimmed by 7 bases and 7 bases, with 16 bases remaining between them. Germline values: CDR1 MDHEN, CDR2 SYDVKM. The CDR3 has 13 residues. The CDR3 region has the DNA TGTGCCAGCACTGCACAGGGAGTCCGTGGCTACACCTTC. It translates to CASTAQGVRGYTF.

The chain carries TRBV4-1 and TRBJ2-7, with 9 positions matching TRBD2. The CDR3 is 17 amino acids. V lost 2 bases and J lost 2; bases outside the gene matches: 10. Germline V lookup: CDR1 MGHRA, CDR2 YSYEKL. This CDR3 is CASSQIDLGLAAYEQYF. CDR3 in DNA: TGCGCCAGCAGCCAAATAGACTTGGGACTAGCAGCCTACGAGCAGTACTTC.